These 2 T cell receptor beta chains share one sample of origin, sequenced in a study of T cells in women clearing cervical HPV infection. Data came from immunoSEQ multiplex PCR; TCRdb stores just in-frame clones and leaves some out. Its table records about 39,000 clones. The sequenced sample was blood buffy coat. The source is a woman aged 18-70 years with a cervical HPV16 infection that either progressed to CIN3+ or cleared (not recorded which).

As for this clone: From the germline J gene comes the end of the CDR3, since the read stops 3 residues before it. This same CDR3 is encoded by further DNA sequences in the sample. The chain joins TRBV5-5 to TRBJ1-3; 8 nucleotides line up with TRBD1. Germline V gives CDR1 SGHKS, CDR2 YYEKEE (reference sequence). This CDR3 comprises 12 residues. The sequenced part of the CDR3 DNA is TGTGCCAGCAGCAACAGGACAGGGACC. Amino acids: CASSNRTGT. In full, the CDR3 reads CASSNRTGTIYF.

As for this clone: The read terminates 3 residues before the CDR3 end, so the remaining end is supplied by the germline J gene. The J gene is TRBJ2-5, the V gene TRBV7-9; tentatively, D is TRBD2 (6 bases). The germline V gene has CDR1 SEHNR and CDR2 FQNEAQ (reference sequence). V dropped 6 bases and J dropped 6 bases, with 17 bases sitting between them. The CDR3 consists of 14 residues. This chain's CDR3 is CASSQPGRTKTQYF. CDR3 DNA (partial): TGTGCCAGCAGTCAACCAGGGAGGACGAAGACC. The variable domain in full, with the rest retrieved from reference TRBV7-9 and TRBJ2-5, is DTGVSQNPRHKITKRGQNVTFRCDPISEHNRLYWYRQTLGQGPEFLTYFQNEAQLEKSRLLSDRFSAERPKGSFSTLEIQRTEQGDSAMYLCASSQPGRTKTQYFGPGTRLLVL.